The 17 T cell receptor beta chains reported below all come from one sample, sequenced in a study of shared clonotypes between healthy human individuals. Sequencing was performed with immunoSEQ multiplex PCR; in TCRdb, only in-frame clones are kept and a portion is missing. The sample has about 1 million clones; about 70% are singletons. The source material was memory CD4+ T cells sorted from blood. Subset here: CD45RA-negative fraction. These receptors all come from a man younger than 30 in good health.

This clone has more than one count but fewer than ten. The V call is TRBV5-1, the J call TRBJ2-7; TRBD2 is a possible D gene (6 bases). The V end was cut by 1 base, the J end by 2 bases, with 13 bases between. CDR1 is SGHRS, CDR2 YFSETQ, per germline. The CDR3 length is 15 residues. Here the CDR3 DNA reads TGCGCCAGCAGCTTGACAGCGGGCCAAGCCTACGAGCAGTACTTC. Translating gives CASSLTAGQAYEQYF.

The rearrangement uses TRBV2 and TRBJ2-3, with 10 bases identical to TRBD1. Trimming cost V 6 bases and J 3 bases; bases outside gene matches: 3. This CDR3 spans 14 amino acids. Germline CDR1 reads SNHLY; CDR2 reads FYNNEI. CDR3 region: CASRDRGGTDTQYF. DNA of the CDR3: TGTGCCAGCAGGGACAGGGGGGGGACAGATACGCAGTATTTT.

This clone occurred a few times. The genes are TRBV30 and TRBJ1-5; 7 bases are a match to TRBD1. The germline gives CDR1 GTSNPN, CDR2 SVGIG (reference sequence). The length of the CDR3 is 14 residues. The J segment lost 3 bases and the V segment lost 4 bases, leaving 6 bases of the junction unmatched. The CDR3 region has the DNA TGTGCCTGGAAATCTGGACAGGACAATCAGCCCCAGCATTTT. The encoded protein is CAWKSGQDNQPQHF.

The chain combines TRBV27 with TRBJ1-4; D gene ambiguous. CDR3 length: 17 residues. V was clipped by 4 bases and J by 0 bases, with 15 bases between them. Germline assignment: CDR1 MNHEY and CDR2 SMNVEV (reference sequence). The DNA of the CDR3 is TGTGCCAGCAGTTCCCGTTTGATGGGTGCAACTAATGAAAAACTGTTTTTT. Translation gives CASSSRLMGATNEKLFF.

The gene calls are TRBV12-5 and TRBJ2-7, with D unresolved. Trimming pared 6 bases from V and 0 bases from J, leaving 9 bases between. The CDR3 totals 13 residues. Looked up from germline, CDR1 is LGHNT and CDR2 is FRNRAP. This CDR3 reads CASGREVSYEQYF. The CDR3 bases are TGTGCTAGTGGCCGCGAGGTCTCCTACGAGCAGTACTTC.

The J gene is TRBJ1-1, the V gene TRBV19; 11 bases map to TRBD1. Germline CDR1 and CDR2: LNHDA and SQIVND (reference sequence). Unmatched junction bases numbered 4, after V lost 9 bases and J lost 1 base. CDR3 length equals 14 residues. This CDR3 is CASGTGGRNTEAFF. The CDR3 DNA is TGTGCCAGCGGGACAGGGGGACGGAACACTGAAGCTTTCTTT.

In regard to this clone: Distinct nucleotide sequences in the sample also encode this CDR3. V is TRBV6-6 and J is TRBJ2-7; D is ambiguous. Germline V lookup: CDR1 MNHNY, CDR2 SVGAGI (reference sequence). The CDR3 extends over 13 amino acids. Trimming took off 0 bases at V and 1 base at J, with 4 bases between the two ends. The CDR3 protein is CASSYSGSYEQYF. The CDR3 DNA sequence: TGTGCCAGCAGTTACTCGGGATCCTACGAGCAGTACTTC.

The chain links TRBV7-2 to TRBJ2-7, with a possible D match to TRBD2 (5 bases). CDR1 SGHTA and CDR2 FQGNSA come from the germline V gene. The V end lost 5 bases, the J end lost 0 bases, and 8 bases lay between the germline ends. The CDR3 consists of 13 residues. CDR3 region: CASSESGSYEQYF. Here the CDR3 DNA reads TGTGCCAGCAGCGAGAGCGGCTCCTACGAGCAGTACTTC.

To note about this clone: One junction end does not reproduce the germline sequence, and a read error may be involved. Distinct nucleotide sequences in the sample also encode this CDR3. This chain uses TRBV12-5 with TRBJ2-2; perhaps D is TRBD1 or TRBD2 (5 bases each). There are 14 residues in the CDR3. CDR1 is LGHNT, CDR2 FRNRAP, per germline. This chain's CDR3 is CASGLDSSVGELFF. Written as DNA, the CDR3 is TGTGCTAGTGGTTTGGACTCCTCGGTGGGGGAGTTGTTTTTT.

CDR3 DNA: TGCGCCAGCAGTGATGACACTGAAGCTTTCTTT. This gives the protein CASSDDTEAFF. This chain links TRBV10-1 with TRBJ1-1; unclear D gene. The V and J ends lost 3 bases and 3 bases respectively, with 2 bases between them. The CDR3 loop spans 11 amino acids. CDR1 is WNHNN, CDR2 SYGVQD, per germline (reference sequence).

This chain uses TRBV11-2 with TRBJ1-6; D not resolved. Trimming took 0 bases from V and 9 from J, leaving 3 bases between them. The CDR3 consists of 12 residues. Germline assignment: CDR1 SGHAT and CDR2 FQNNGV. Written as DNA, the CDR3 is TGTGCCAGCAGCTTAGAAGTTTCACCCCTCCACTTT. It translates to CASSLEVSPLHF.

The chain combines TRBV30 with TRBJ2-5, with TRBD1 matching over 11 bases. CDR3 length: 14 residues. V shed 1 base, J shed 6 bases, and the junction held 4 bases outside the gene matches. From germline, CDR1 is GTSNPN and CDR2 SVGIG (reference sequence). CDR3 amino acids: CAWSGGTGGKTQYF. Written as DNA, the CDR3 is TGTGCCTGGAGTGGGGGGACAGGGGGTAAGACCCAGTACTTC.

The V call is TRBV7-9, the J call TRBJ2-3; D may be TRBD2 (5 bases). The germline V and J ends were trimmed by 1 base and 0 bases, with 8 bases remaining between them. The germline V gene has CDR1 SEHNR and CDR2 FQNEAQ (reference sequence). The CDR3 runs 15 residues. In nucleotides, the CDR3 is TGTGCCAGCAGCTTAGATGCGGGCAGCACAGATACGCAGTATTTT. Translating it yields CASSLDAGSTDTQYF.

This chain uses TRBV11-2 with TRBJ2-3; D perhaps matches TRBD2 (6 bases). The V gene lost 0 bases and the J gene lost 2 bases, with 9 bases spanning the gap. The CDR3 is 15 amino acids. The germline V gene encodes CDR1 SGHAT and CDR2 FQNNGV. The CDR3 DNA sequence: TGTGCCAGCAGCTTAGACCGGGGGTTCACAGATACGCAGTATTTT. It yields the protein CASSLDRGFTDTQYF.

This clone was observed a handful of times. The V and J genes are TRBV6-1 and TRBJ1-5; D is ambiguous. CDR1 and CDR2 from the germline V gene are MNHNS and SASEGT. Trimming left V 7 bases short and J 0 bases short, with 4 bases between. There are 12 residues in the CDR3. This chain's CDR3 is CASTHSNQPQHF. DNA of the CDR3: TGTGCCAGCACGCATAGCAATCAGCCCCAGCATTTT.

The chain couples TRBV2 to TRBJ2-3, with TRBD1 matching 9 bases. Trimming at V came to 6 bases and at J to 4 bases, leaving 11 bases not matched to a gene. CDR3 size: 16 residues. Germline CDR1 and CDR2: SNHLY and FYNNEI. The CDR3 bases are TGTGCCAGCAGCGTAACCGGGACAGGGTTAGCAGATACGCAGTATTTT. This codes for CASSVTGTGLADTQYF.

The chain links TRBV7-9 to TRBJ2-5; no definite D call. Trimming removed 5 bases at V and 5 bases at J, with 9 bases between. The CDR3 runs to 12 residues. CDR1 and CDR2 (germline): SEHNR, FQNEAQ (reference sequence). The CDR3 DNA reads TGTGCCAGCAGCCCGGAATCGGAGACCCAGTACTTC. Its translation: CASSPESETQYF.